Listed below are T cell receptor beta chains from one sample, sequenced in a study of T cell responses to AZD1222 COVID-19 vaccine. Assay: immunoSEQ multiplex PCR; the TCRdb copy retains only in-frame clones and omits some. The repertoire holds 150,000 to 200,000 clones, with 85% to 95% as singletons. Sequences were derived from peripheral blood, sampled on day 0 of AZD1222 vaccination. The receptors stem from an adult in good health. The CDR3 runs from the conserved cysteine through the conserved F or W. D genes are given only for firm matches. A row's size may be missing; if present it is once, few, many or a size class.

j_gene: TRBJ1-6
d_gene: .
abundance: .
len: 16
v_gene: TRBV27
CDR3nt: TGTGCCAGCAGTTTATATGAGACAGTTTATAATTCACCCCTCCACTTT
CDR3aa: CASSLYETVYNSPLHF

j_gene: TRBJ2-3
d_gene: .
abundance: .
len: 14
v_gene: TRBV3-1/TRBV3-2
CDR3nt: TGTGCCAGCAGCCATTCCGACTCCACAGATACGCAGTATTTT
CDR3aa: CASSHSDSTDTQYF

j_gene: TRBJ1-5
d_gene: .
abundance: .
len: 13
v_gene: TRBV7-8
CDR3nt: TGTGCCAGCAGCTCCTCGCCGGGGCAGCCCCAGCATTTT
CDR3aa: CASSSSPGQPQHF

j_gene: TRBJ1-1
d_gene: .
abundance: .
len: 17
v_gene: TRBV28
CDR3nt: TGTGCCAGCAGACGAGAAAAGAAACAGGCAATGAACACTGAAGCTTTCTTT
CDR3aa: CASRREKKQAMNTEAFF

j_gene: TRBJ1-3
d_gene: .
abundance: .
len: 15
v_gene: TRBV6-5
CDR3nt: TGTGCCAGCAGTTATAGTGCTCTCTCTGGAAACACCATATATTTT
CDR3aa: CASSYSALSGNTIYF

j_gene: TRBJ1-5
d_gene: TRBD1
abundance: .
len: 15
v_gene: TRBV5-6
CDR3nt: TGTGCCAGCAGCTTATGGCAGGGGGCGAGTCAGCCCCAGCATTTT
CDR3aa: CASSLWQGASQPQHF

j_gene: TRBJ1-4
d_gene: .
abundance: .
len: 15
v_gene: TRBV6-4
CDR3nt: TGTGCCAGCAAACAGGGCTTAGGAACTAATGAAAAACTGTTTTTT
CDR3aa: CASKQGLGTNEKLFF

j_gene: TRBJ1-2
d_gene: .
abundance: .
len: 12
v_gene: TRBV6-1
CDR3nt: TGTGCCAGCAGTGAGGGTCGCTATGGCTACACCTTC
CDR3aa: CASSEGRYGYTF

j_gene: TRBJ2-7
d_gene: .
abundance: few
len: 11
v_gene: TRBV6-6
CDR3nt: TGTGCCAGCAGTTACGGCCCCGTATGGTACTTC
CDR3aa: CASSYGPVWYF

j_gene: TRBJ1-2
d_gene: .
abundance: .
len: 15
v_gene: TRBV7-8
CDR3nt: TGTGCCAGCAGCCCATCCCCGGGACCGAGCGATGGCTACACCTTC
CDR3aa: CASSPSPGPSDGYTF

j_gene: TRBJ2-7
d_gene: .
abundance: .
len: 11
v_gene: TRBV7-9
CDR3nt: TGTGCCAGCACCAAAGGCTACGAGCAGTACTTC
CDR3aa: CASTKGYEQYF

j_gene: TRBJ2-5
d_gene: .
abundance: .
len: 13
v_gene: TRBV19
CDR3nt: TGTGCCAGTAGTATAGGAGGGGGGGAGACCCAGTACTTC
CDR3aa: CASSIGGGETQYF

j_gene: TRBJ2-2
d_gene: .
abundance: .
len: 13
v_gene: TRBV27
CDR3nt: TGTGCCAGCAGTTTAAGGGGAACCGGGGAGCTGTTTTTT
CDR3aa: CASSLRGTGELFF

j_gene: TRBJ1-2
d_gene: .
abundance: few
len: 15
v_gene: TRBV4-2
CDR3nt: TGTGCCAGCAGTGATCCCGGGACTGTGCGCTATGGCTACACCTTC
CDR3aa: CASSDPGTVRYGYTF

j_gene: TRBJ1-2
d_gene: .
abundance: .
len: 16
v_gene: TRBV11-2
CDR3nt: TGTGCCAGCAGTGGCATCGACGGCAAAGGGATATATGGCTACACCTTC
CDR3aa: CASSGIDGKGIYGYTF

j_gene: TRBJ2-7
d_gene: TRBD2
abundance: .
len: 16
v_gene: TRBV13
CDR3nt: TGTGCCAGCAGCCTGGCTACTAGCGGCAGCTCCTACGAGCAGTACTTC
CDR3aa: CASSLATSGSSYEQYF

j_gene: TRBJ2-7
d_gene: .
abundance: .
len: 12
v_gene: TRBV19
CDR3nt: TGTGCCAGTAGTCTCCAGGGCTACGAGCAGTACTTC
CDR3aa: CASSLQGYEQYF

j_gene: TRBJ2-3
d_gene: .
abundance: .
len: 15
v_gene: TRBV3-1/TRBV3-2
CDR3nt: TGTGCCAGCAGCCAAGTGTGGGGAAGCACAGATACGCAGTATTTT
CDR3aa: CASSQVWGSTDTQYF

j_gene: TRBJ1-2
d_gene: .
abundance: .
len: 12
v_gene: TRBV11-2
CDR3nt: TGTGCCAGCAGCTTAGGGGACGCGGGGGGTACCTTC
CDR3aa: CASSLGDAGGTF

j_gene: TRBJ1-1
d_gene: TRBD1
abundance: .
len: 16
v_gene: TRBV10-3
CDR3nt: TGTGCCATCAGTGCAAACCCCGAGGGGGCGAACACTGAAGCTTTCTTT
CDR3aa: CAISANPEGANTEAFF

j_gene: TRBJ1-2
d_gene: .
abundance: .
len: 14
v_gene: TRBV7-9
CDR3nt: TGTGCCAGCAGCTTACAGGACCGTAGCTATGGCTACACCTTC
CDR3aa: CASSLQDRSYGYTF

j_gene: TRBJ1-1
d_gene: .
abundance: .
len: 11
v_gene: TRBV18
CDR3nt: TGTGCCAGCATCCAGGACACTGAAGCTTTCTTT
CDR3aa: CASIQDTEAFF

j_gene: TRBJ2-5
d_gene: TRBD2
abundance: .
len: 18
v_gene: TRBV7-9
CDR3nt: TGTGCCAGCAGCTTAAACCTACTTAGCGGGGGGGTATCAGAGACCCAGTACTTC
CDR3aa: CASSLNLLSGGVSETQYF

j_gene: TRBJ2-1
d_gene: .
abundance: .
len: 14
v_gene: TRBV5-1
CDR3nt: TGCGCCAGCAGCTTGTTTTCCCCCGGGGATGGGCAGTTCTTC
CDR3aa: CASSLFSPGDGQFF

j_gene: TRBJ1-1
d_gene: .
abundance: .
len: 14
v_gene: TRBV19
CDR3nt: TGTGCCTCTGCGGACGTGGGGATGAACACTGAAGCTTTCTTT
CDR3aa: CASADVGMNTEAFF

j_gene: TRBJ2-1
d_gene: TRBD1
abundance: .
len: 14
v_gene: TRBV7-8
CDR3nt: TGTGCCAGCAGCTTTTGGGACAGGGACAATGAGCAGTTCTTC
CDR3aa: CASSFWDRDNEQFF